The next 4 T cell receptor beta chains were all read from a single sample in a study of breast tumors, draining lymph nodes, adjacent tissues (TCRdb year 2016). Lymph node samples came from the axillary draining lymph nodes of breast cancer patients. Library preparation was by multiplex PCR. The instrument given in TCRdb is Illumina HiSeq 2000. TCRdb handled the public reads itself, with Q25 trimming in fastp and clone calling in MiXCR, and kept productive beta chains. Rows are unified per CDR3 protein, each entry keeping the most common DNA and genes. The sample table lists fewer than 200,000 distinct CDR3 sequences, 30% to 35% of them with a count of one. In total, the top ten clones hold approximately 4.2% of the sample. Sequences were obtained from axillary lymph node tissue. These receptors came from a female donor with breast cancer. Some clones in this sample may be carry-over from other donors' samples.

This clonotype was seen ten or more times. The rearrangement joins TRBV5-5 to TRBJ1-3; 10 bases fit TRBD1. The ends lost 3 bases at V and 0 bases at J; junction bases unmatched: 6. This CDR3 has 17 residues. CDR1 and CDR2 from the germline V gene are SGHKS and YYEKEE (reference sequence). The CDR3 nucleotides are TGTGCCAGCAGCTCAAGACAGGGGGCTTACTCTGGAAACACCATATATTTT. Translated, it gives CASSSRQGAYSGNTIYF.

This clonotype was recorded many times. The rearrangement uses TRBV7-8 and TRBJ2-7; 13 bases map to TRBD2. The CDR3 has 18 amino acids. The V segment lost 5 bases and the J segment 0 bases; nucleotides outside the gene matches: 10. The germline V gene has CDR1 SGHVS and CDR2 FQNEAQ. CDR3 loop: CASSPRTSGGTSSYEQYF. The CDR3 nucleotides read TGTGCCAGCAGCCCTAGGACTAGCGGGGGTACTAGCTCCTACGAGCAGTACTTC.

There are many counts of this clonotype. This sequence joins TRBV7-6 and TRBJ2-7, with 7 nucleotides matching TRBD1. This CDR3 is built from 13 residues. V lost 5 bases to trimming and J lost 5 bases; unmatched junction nucleotides: 6. Germline-derived CDR1 and CDR2 are SGHVS and FNYEAQ. The CDR3 spells CASSPSTGDEQYF. In DNA, the CDR3 is TGTGCCAGCAGCCCGTCAACAGGGGACGAGCAGTACTTC.

The V gene is TRBV12-3 or TRBV12-4, the J gene TRBJ1-1, with D perhaps matching TRBD1 (6 bases). The CDR3 covers 15 residues. Between the trimmed V and J ends, which lost 1 base and 2 bases, there was a span of 11 bases. CDR3 residues: CASSLGGPGNTEAFF. CDR3 nucleotide sequence: TGTGCCAGCAGTTTAGGGGGGCCGGGAAACACTGAAGCTTTCTTT.